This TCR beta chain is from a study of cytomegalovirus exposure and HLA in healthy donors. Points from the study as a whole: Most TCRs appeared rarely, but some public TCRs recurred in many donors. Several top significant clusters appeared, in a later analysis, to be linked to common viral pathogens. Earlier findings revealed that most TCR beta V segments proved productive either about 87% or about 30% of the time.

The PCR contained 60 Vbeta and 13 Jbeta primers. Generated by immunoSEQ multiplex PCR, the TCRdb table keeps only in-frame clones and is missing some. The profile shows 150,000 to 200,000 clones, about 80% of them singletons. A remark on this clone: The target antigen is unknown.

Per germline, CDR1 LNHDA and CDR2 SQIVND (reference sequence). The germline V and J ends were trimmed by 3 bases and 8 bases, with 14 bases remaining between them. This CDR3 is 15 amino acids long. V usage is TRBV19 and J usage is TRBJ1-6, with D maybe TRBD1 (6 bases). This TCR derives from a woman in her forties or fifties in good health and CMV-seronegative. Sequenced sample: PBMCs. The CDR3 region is CASSIAQGNYSPLHF. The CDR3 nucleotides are TGTGCCAGTAGTATTGCACAGGGTAATTATTCACCCCTCCACTTT.